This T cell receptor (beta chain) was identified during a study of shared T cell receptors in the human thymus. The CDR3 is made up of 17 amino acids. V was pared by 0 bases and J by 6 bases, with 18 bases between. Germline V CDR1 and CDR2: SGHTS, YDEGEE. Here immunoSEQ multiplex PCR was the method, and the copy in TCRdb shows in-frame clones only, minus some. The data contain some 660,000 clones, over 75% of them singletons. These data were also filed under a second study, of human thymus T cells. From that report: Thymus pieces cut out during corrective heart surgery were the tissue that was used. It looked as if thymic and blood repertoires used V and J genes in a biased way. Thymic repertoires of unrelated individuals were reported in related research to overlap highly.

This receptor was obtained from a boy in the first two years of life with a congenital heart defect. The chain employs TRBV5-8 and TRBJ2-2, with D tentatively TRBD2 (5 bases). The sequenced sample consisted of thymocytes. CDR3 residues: CASSLASLSPFPGELFF. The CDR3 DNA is TGTGCCAGCAGCTTGGCTAGCCTAAGCCCTTTCCCCGGGGAGCTGTTTTTT.